The 3 T cell receptor beta chains in this list originate from one sample, sequenced in a study of blood T cell repertoires in COVID-19. Here immunoSEQ multiplex PCR was the method, and the copy in TCRdb shows in-frame clones only, minus some. The repertoire holds about 180,000 clones, with roughly nine tenths as singletons. Sequenced material: peripheral blood. The receptors originated from a man aged 45-60 years with acute or convalescent COVID-19.

This clone was picked up one time. This chain joins TRBV6-5 and TRBJ1-2; 10 bases are shared with TRBD1. The ends lost 0 bases at V and 5 bases at J; junction bases unmatched: 6. The CDR3 is 16 residues long. Germline V gene data show CDR1 as MNHEY and CDR2 as SVGAGI. CDR3 residues: CASSYSWDRGSYGYTF. The CDR3 DNA follows: TGTGCCAGCAGTTACTCGTGGGACAGGGGAAGTTATGGCTACACCTTC.

This chain links TRBV7-2 with TRBJ2-1; perhaps TRBD2 as D (6 bases). CDR1 is SGHTA, CDR2 FQGNSA, per germline. The CDR3 is 17 amino acids. Trimming stripped 5 bases from V and 4 bases from J, with 21 bases between. The CDR3 spells CASSPGTGDQNYNEQFF. DNA of the CDR3: TGTGCCAGCAGCCCGGGGACTGGAGACCAAAATTACAATGAGCAGTTCTTC. The variable domain in full, completed from reference TRBV7-2 and TRBJ2-1, reads GAGVSQSPSNKVTEKGKDVELRCDPISGHTALYWYRQSLGQGLEFLIYFQGNSAPDKSGLPSDRFSAERTGGSVSTLTIQRTQQEDSAVYLCASSPGTGDQNYNEQFFGPGTRLTVL.

The V gene is TRBV10-3, the J gene TRBJ2-1, with D possibly being TRBD1 (5 bases). The CDR3 sequence is 15 residues long. With 0 bases removed from V and 4 bases from J, the gap between germline ends came to 10 bases. Germline CDR1 ENHRY, CDR2 SYGVKD. The CDR3 is CAISESRGRYNEQFF. CDR3 nucleotides: TGTGCCATCAGTGAGTCTAGGGGCAGATACAATGAGCAGTTCTTC.